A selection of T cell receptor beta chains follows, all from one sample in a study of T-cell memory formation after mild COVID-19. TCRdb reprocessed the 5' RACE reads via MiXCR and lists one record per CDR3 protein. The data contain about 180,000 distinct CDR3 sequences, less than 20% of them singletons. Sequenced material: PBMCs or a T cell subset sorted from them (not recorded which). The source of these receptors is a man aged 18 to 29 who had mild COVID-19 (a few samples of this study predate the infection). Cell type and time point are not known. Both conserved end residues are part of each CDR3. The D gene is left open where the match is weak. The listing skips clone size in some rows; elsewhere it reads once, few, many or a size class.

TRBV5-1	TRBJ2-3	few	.	CASSLDPGPGTDTQYF	TGCGCCAGCAGCTTAGACCCCGGACCGGGCACAGATACGCAGTATTTT
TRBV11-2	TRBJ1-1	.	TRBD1	CASSFNRGREQNTEAFF	TGTGCCAGCAGCTTCAACAGGGGACGTGAGCAGAACACTGAAGCTTTCTTT
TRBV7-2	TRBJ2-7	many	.	CASSLDSDASSYEQYF	TGTGCCAGCAGCTTAGATTCGGACGCGAGCTCCTACGAGCAGTACTTC
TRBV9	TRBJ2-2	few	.	CASSVRSTGELFF	TGTGCCAGCAGCGTAAGGTCCACCGGGGAGCTGTTTTTT
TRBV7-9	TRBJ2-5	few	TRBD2	CASSHEVAGPQYF	TGTGCCAGCAGCCACGAAGTAGCGGGTCCCCAGTACTTC
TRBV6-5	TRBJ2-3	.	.	CASSSRDSLGRIDTQYF	TGTGCCAGCAGTTCCCGGGACTCACTTGGAAGGATAGATACGCAGTATTTT
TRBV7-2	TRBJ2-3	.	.	CASTRGGVAGNTQYF	TGTGCCAGCACCAGAGGAGGGGTGGCGGGGAATACGCAGTATTTT
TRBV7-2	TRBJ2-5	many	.	CASTPVKGTQYF	TGTGCCAGCACCCCGGTGAAGGGGACCCAGTACTTC
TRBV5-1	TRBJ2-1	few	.	CASSRQSDEQFF	TGCGCCAGCAGCAGACAAAGCGATGAGCAGTTCTTC
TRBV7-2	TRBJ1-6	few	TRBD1	CASSAGTGALNSPLHF	TGTGCCAGCAGCGCCGGGACAGGGGCCCTGAATTCACCCCTCCACTTT
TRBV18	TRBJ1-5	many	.	CASSPGGGADQPQHF	TGTGCCAGCTCACCGGGGGGGGGTGCCGATCAGCCCCAGCATTTT
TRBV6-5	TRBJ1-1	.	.	CASSWGSEAFF	TGTGCCAGCAGTTGGGGATCTGAAGCTTTCTTT
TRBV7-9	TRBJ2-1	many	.	CASSPTGNEQFF	TGTGCCAGCAGCCCCACAGGGAATGAGCAGTTCTTC
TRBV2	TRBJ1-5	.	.	CASTEGYIQPQHF	TGTGCCAGCACAGAGGGGTATATTCAGCCCCAGCATTTT
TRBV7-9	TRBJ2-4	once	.	CASSPGQGRDVAKNIQYF	TGTGCCAGCAGCCCGGGCCAGGGGCGAGATGTAGCCAAAAACATTCAGTACTTC
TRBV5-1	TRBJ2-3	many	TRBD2	CASSLSLAGGSTDTQYF	TGCGCCAGCAGCCTATCACTAGCGGGGGGGAGCACAGATACGCAGTATTTT
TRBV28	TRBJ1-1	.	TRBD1	CASSLDRVIGPSEKAFF	TGTGCCAGCAGTTTAGACAGGGTTATCGGACCATCTGAAAAAGCTTTCTTT
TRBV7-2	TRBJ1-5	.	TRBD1	CASSPGQVLVPQHF	TGTGCCAGCAGCCCAGGACAGGTCTTAGTGCCCCAGCATTTT
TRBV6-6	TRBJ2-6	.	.	CASSHPGHGLGSGANVLTF	TGTGCCAGCAGCCACCCCGGACACGGTTTGGGCTCTGGGGCCAACGTCCTGACTTTC
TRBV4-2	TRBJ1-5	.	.	CASSQGLQSNQPQHF	TGTGCCAGCAGCCAAGGGCTACAGAGCAATCAGCCCCAGCATTTT
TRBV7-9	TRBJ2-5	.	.	CASSSGRRENETQYF	TGTGCCAGCAGCTCGGGCCGGAGGGAAAACGAGACCCAGTACTTC
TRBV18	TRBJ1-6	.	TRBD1	CASSGTGLSNSPLHF	TGTGCCAGCTCCGGGACAGGTTTGAGTAATTCACCCCTCCACTTT
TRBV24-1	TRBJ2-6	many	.	CATSNRAGANVLTF	TGTGCCACCAGTAATAGAGCCGGGGCCAACGTCCTGACTTTC
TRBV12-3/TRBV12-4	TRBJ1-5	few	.	CASSLGEAFNQPQHF	TGTGCCAGCAGTTTAGGGGAGGCTTTCAATCAGCCCCAGCATTTT
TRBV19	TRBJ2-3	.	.	CASSIMGGTDTQYF	TGTGCCAGTAGTATAATGGGGGGCACAGATACGCAGTATTTT
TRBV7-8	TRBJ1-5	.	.	CASSARGFGNQPQHF	TGTGCCAGCAGCGCTCGGGGGTTTGGCAATCAGCCCCAGCATTTT
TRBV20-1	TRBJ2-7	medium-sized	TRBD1	CSARPPNRGPEQYF	TGCAGTGCTAGACCCCCTAACAGGGGTCCCGAGCAGTACTTC
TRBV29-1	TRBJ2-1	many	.	CSVPNGRGLPSSYNEQFF	TGCAGCGTGCCTAACGGCAGGGGTCTTCCGAGCTCCTACAATGAGCAGTTCTTC
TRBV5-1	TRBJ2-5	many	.	CASSFEETQYF	TGTGCCAGCAGCTTTGAAGAGACCCAGTACTTC
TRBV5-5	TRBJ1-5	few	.	CASSFSRGERAQHF	TGTGCCAGCAGCTTCAGCAGGGGAGAGAGAGCCCAGCATTTT